The clone carrying this T cell receptor beta chain was recorded a few times. These data belong to a study of blood T cell repertoires in COVID-19. Study-level information: Material from acute and convalescent COVID-19 was sourced from the United States, Italy and Spain.

V trimming: 2 bases; J trimming: 6 bases; junction bases outside the gene matches: 17. The CDR3 covers 18 residues. CDR1 and CDR2 (germline): SGHTA, FQGNSA. Recruits, aged about 18 to 89 years, lived in 25 or so US areas. Each participant's cohort was designated according to participant-reported clinical history. Repertoires were generated with immunoSEQ multiplex PCR, while TCRdb's copy carries only in-frame clones and drops some. This sample has 150,000 to 200,000 clones, with under 80% found just once. Source material: PBMCs or T cells enriched from blood (not recorded which). The sequence was collected from a woman between 45 and 60 years old with acute COVID-19. The chain employs TRBV7-2 and TRBJ1-2; 8 bases are a match to TRBD1. CDR3 DNA sequence: TGTGCCAGCAGCTTAAGGCGGACAGGGTATCTCGTAATGGATGGCTACACCTTC. It yields the protein CASSLRRTGYLVMDGYTF.